This is a list of T cell receptor beta chains from one sample in a study of graft-versus-host responses after intestinal transplantation. Measured with immunoSEQ multiplex PCR; TCRdb has only the in-frame clones, and not every one. The sample carries more than 95,000 clones, about nine tenths recorded once. No antigen is known for these receptors. The sample was unstimulated CD4+ T cells sorted from spleen or lymph node cells, taken before intestinal transplant. The source is a human donor who received an intestinal transplant. Both conserved end residues are part of each CDR3. D genes are given only for firm matches. Expanded clones get a size class; other rows say once, few or many, or leave the size out.

v_call	clone_size	d_call	j_call	cdr3_aa	cdr3_nt
TRBV6-5	few	TRBD1	TRBJ2-7	CASTPSGQGDYEQYF	TGTGCCAGCACTCCGTCCGGACAGGGGGACTACGAGCAGTACTTC
TRBV6-1	.	TRBD2	TRBJ2-1	CASSDPPSGRRNEQFF	TGTGCCAGCAGTGACCCCCCTAGCGGGCGAAGGAATGAGCAGTTCTTC
TRBV5-4	.	.	TRBJ2-3	CASSPPGLLTDTQYF	TGTGCCAGCAGCCCCCCGGGACTCCTCACAGATACGCAGTATTTT
TRBV5-4	.	.	TRBJ2-1	CASRFPGGDNNEQFF	TGTGCCAGCAGATTCCCGGGGGGCGACAACAATGAGCAGTTCTTC
TRBV5-1	.	.	TRBJ2-5	CASSLGPLTGAETQYF	TGCGCCAGCAGCTTGGGTCCACTTACTGGGGCAGAGACCCAGTACTTC
TRBV7-8	few	TRBD1	TRBJ2-5	CASSTDRVETQYF	TGTGCCAGCAGCACGGACAGGGTAGAGACCCAGTACTTC
TRBV4-3	.	TRBD1	TRBJ1-2	CASSQPGQGNYGYTF	TGCGCCAGCAGCCAACCGGGACAGGGGAACTATGGCTACACCTTC
TRBV6-6	.	TRBD1	TRBJ2-1	CASQQGVNFNEQFF	TGTGCCAGCCAACAGGGGGTAAATTTCAATGAGCAGTTCTTC
TRBV7-2	.	.	TRBJ1-6	CASSLGTVLSTSPLHF	TGTGCCAGCAGCTTAGGCACAGTCTTATCTACTTCACCCCTCCACTTT
TRBV18	.	.	TRBJ2-1	CASSRSTDMGNEQFF	TGTGCCAGCTCCCGATCGACAGATATGGGTAATGAGCAGTTCTTC
TRBV14	.	TRBD1	TRBJ1-2	CASSRQGYGYTF	TGTGCCAGCAGCAGACAGGGATATGGCTACACCTTC
TRBV19	.	.	TRBJ1-2	CASSMGAGARGYTF	TGTGCCAGTAGTATGGGAGCGGGGGCGCGTGGCTACACCTTC
TRBV18	.	.	TRBJ2-7	CASSPGGGAYEQYF	TGTGCCAGCTCACCAGGTGGCGGGGCCTACGAGCAGTACTTC
TRBV30	.	TRBD2	TRBJ2-3	CAWSERLAGKISADTQYF	TGTGCCTGGAGTGAAAGACTAGCGGGAAAGATTAGCGCAGATACGCAGTATTTT
TRBV9	.	.	TRBJ1-5	CASSVVSRASNQPQHF	TGTGCCAGCAGCGTAGTGTCCAGGGCTAGCAATCAGCCCCAGCATTTT
TRBV28	.	TRBD1	TRBJ2-1	CASSLRWGQGMTEQFF	TGTGCCAGCAGTTTACGTTGGGGACAGGGAATGACTGAGCAGTTCTTC
TRBV27	.	.	TRBJ2-1	CASSFLAYNEQFF	TGTGCCAGCAGTTTCCTAGCCTACAATGAGCAGTTCTTC
TRBV19	.	.	TRBJ2-7	CASSKAGSTYEQYF	TGTGCCAGTAGTAAAGCAGGATCGACCTACGAGCAGTACTTC
TRBV19	.	.	TRBJ1-1	CATGGGGTEAFF	TGTGCCACCGGCGGGGGAGGCACTGAAGCTTTCTTT
TRBV21-1	once	.	TRBJ1-6	CASSKRGRQDNSPLHF	TGTGCCAGCAGCAAACGGGGTCGGCAGGATAATTCACCCCTCCACTTT
TRBV10-1	.	TRBD2	TRBJ2-5	CASSFGLAGLPETQYF	TGCGCCAGCAGTTTCGGACTAGCGGGCCTACCAGAGACCCAGTACTTC
TRBV4-1	.	TRBD2	TRBJ2-1	CASSQDLAGPNNEQFF	TGCGCCAGCAGCCAAGATCTAGCGGGACCCAACAATGAGCAGTTCTTC
TRBV7-2	.	TRBD2	TRBJ2-5	CASSLGSGGALETQYF	TGTGCCAGCAGCTTAGGTAGCGGGGGGGCCTTGGAGACCCAGTACTTC
TRBV19	.	TRBD1	TRBJ1-5	CASSPDRGGNQPQHF	TGTGCCAGTAGTCCTGACAGGGGCGGCAATCAGCCCCAGCATTTT
TRBV28	.	.	TRBJ2-7	CASSPGTNYEQYF	TGTGCCAGCAGTCCCGGGACAAACTACGAGCAGTACTTC
TRBV2	once	TRBD1	TRBJ1-4	CASSERGQINEKLFF	TGTGCCAGCAGTGAAAGGGGACAGATCAATGAAAAACTGTTTTTT
TRBV15	.	.	TRBJ2-3	CATSRGPRVAQYF	TGTGCCACCAGCAGAGGTCCACGGGTGGCGCAGTATTTT
TRBV11-2	.	.	TRBJ2-7	CASNTNPSSYEQYF	TGTGCCAGCAACACTAATCCTAGCTCCTACGAGCAGTACTTC
TRBV29-1	once	.	TRBJ2-7	CSVQHEESSYEQYF	TGCAGCGTTCAACACGAGGAAAGCTCCTACGAGCAGTACTTC
TRBV6-5	few	TRBD1	TRBJ1-2	CASSYSKGAAYGYTF	TGTGCCAGCAGTTACTCGAAGGGGGCGGCCTATGGCTACACCTTC
TRBV11-2	.	TRBD1	TRBJ2-7	CASSSQGAEQYF	TGTGCCAGCAGCTCGCAGGGGGCCGAGCAGTACTTC
TRBV6-1	.	TRBD2	TRBJ2-7	CASTERGIISEQYF	TGTGCCAGCACCGAGCGGGGGATAATAAGCGAGCAGTACTTC
TRBV27	once	TRBD1	TRBJ2-5	CASSFSTGGGKTQYF	TGTGCCAGCAGTTTCTCGACAGGGGGCGGGAAGACCCAGTACTTC
TRBV6-5	.	TRBD2	TRBJ2-1	CASSYSRTSHNEQFF	TGTGCCAGCAGTTACTCAAGGACTAGTCACAATGAGCAGTTCTTC
TRBV20-1	.	.	TRBJ1-2	CSARQSYGYTF	TGCAGTGCTAGGCAGTCCTATGGCTACACCTTC